Below, 7 T cell receptor beta chains from the same sample are listed, as sequenced in a study of blood T cell repertoires in COVID-19. Here immunoSEQ multiplex PCR was the method, and the copy in TCRdb shows in-frame clones only, minus some. The sample shows under 500,000 clones, 80% to 90% of them seen only once. The sequenced sample was peripheral blood. The receptor set was obtained from a woman in her thirties with acute or convalescent COVID-19.

V gene TRBV30 combines with J gene TRBJ1-6; 10 bases agree with TRBD1. Per germline, CDR1 GTSNPN and CDR2 SVGIG (reference sequence). The CDR3 loop spans 13 amino acids. With V trimmed by 4 bases and J by 9 bases, 3 bases remained unmatched. The CDR3 DNA reads TGTGCCTGGAAGGGACAGGGGAGTTCACCCCTCCACTTT. It encodes CAWKGQGSSPLHF.

The chain joins TRBV4-1 to TRBJ2-7, with 9 bases that match TRBD1. Looked up from germline, CDR1 is MGHRA and CDR2 is YSYEKL. CDR3 size: 15 residues. With V trimmed by 2 bases and J by 8 bases, 10 bases remained unmatched. The CDR3 is CASSQPGTGIYQQYF. CDR3 DNA: TGCGCCAGCAGCCAACCCGGGACAGGGATTTACCAGCAGTACTTC.

The gene calls are TRBV7-8 and TRBJ2-3; 8 bases agree with TRBD1. This CDR3 comprises 15 residues. Trimming removed 2 bases from V and 3 bases from J; junction bases left unmatched: 4. Germline lookup yields CDR1 SGHVS and CDR2 FQNEAQ. The CDR3 bases are TGTGCCAGCAGCTTATACAGGGGGATGACAGATACGCAGTATTTT. This translates into CASSLYRGMTDTQYF.

This CDR3 is CASSLDRTGPIYF. The CDR3 DNA follows: TGTGCCAGCAGCTTAGATCGGACAGGCCCCATATATTTT. V usage is TRBV11-3 and J usage is TRBJ1-3; TRBD1 matches 7 bases. Germline V gives CDR1 SGHNT, CDR2 YENEEA. The ends lost 0 bases at V and 11 bases at J; junction bases unmatched: 4. This CDR3 contains 13 residues.

This clone appeared a single time. V gene TRBV11-2 combines with J gene TRBJ2-3, with 7 bases lining up with TRBD2. Trimming cost V 6 bases and J 2 bases; bases outside gene matches: 5. The CDR3 runs 14 residues. Per germline, CDR1 SGHAT and CDR2 FQNNGV. For the CDR3, the DNA is TGTGCCAGCAGAATGGGGGGGACCACAGATACGCAGTATTTT. It is translated as CASRMGGTTDTQYF.

The gene calls are TRBV30 and TRBJ2-5, with 7 nucleotides matching TRBD1. Germline V CDR1 and CDR2: GTSNPN, SVGIG (reference sequence). There are 12 residues in the CDR3. The CDR3 reads CAGGLPQETQYF. CDR3 in DNA: TGTGCAGGGGGCTTGCCCCAAGAGACCCAGTACTTC. The whole variable domain, filled in from reference TRBV30 and TRBJ2-5, reads SQTIHQWPATLVQPVGSPLSLECTVEGTSNPNLYWYRQAAGRGLQLLFYSVGIGQISSEVPQNLSASRPQDRQFILSSKKLLLSDSGFYLCAGGLPQETQYFGPGTRLLVL.

The V gene is TRBV15, the J gene TRBJ1-6, with D uncertain. CDR3 length: 14 residues. V was cut by 1 base and J by 10 bases, with 11 bases left in between. Per germline, CDR1 LNHNV and CDR2 YYDKDF (reference sequence). The DNA for the CDR3 is TGTGCCACCAGCAGAGTTTACATCCTCTCACCCCTCCACTTT. It encodes CATSRVYILSPLHF.